What follows are 19 T cell receptor beta chains derived from one specimen sequenced in a study of T cell changes during pregnancy in multiple sclerosis. Only in-frame clones appear in the TCRdb table, and some are missing; sequencing was by immunoSEQ multiplex PCR. In the table there are 55,000 to 80,000 clones, roughly 90% of which are singletons. Sequences were derived from peripheral blood, sampled after pregnancy. The receptors stem from a female donor in good health, enrolled as a control in a pregnancy study.

The chain combines TRBV5-8 with TRBJ2-2; D is possibly TRBD2 (6 bases). The CDR3 spans 17 residues. In germline, CDR1 is SGHTS, CDR2 YDEGEE. V lost 3 bases, J lost 3 bases, and 18 bases lay in between. CDR3 region: CASSSPGRESDTGELFF. In DNA form, the CDR3 reads TGTGCCAGCAGCTCCCCGGGGCGGGAATCGGACACCGGGGAGCTGTTTTTT.

The rearrangement links TRBV19 to TRBJ1-5; D is undetermined. This CDR3 spans 14 amino acids. Germline CDR1 and CDR2: LNHDA and SQIVND (reference sequence). With 8 bases removed from V and 3 bases from J, the gap between germline ends came to 14 bases. The CDR3 protein is CASLTPADNQPQHF. The CDR3 DNA follows: TGTGCCAGTCTGACCCCAGCGGACAATCAGCCCCAGCATTTT.

The chain carries TRBV5-1 and TRBJ1-2, with D possibly TRBD1 on 6 matching bases. This CDR3 has 15 amino acids. V was pared by 2 bases and J by 4 bases, with 15 bases between. CDR1 is SGHRS and CDR2 is YFSETQ in the germline V gene. The CDR3 is CASSFSLQGSYGYTF. As DNA, the CDR3 is TGCGCCAGCAGCTTTAGTCTACAGGGATCCTATGGCTACACCTTC.

The CDR3 sequence: CASSEPASGSNEQFF. DNA of the CDR3: TGTGCCAGCAGTGAGCCGGCTAGCGGGAGTAATGAGCAGTTCTTC. The gene calls are TRBV6-1 and TRBJ2-1; 10 bases match TRBD2. Germline V gives CDR1 MNHNS, CDR2 SASEGT. The CDR3 totals 15 residues. Trimming at V came to 3 bases and at J to 7 bases, leaving 6 bases not matched to a gene.

In its sample, this clone was seen a few times. The chain employs TRBV6-6 and TRBJ1-1; TRBD1 is a possible D gene (6 bases). V was clipped by 2 bases and J by 1 base, with 11 bases between them. The CDR3 loop spans 15 amino acids. Germline CDR1 MNHNY, CDR2 SVGAGI (reference sequence). Here the CDR3 reads CASSYGGHQNTEAFF. In nucleotides, the CDR3 is TGTGCCAGCAGTTACGGGGGACACCAGAACACTGAAGCTTTCTTT.

This chain uses TRBV5-1 with TRBJ2-1, with 8 bases matching TRBD2. The germline V gene has CDR1 SGHRS and CDR2 YFSETQ. The CDR3 length is 18 residues. The V gene end was trimmed by 2 bases and the J gene end by 0 bases; junction bases not matched to a gene: 10. CDR3 bases: TGCGCCAGCAGCTTAATCGCTAGCGGGCCGTACTCCTACAATGAGCAGTTCTTC. Its translation: CASSLIASGPYSYNEQFF.

The chain carries TRBV30 and TRBJ2-5; 13 nucleotides agree with TRBD2. In germline, CDR1 is GTSNPN, CDR2 SVGIG (reference sequence). J lost 2 bases, V lost 5 bases, and 8 bases had no gene match. The CDR3 is 16 residues long. The CDR3 region is CAWGRPGLAGQETQYF. The DNA of the CDR3 is TGTGCCTGGGGCCGACCGGGACTAGCGGGGCAAGAGACCCAGTACTTC.

The gene calls are TRBV19 and TRBJ1-1, with 12 bases fitting TRBD1. CDR1 LNHDA and CDR2 SQIVND come from the germline V gene (reference sequence). The CDR3 has 14 residues. Trimming took 9 bases from V and 5 from J; bases not matched to a gene: 7. The CDR3 region has the DNA TGTGCCAGCTCGGGACAGGGGGCTCGGACTGAAGCTTTCTTT. It specifies CASSGQGARTEAFF.

The chain uses TRBV5-6 and TRBJ1-3; D uncertain. CDR3 length: 12 residues. V lost 4 bases and J 4 bases, leaving 6 bases between the germline ends. The germline gives CDR1 SGHDT, CDR2 YYEEEE. The CDR3: CASSLSGNTIYF. As DNA, the CDR3 is TGTGCCAGCAGCCTATCCGGAAACACCATATATTTT.

This chain joins TRBV11-3 and TRBJ1-1; the D gene is possibly TRBD1 (6 bases). Germline V gene sequence: CDR1 SGHNT, CDR2 YENEEA. Trimming removed 5 bases at V and 1 base at J, with 8 bases between. The CDR3 totals 13 residues. In DNA form, the CDR3 reads TGTGCCAGCAGCGTGGACAGGAACACTGAAGCTTTCTTT. Its translation is CASSVDRNTEAFF.

The chain combines TRBV6-4 with TRBJ2-3; 8 bases are shared with TRBD2. Germline lookup yields CDR1 MRHNA and CDR2 SNTAGT. The V and J ends lost 7 bases and 4 bases, in that order; junction bases with no gene match: 10. The CDR3 has 15 residues. The CDR3 DNA follows: TGTGCCAGCAAGGTAACAGCGGGAGTCCCAGATACGCAGTATTTT. It encodes CASKVTAGVPDTQYF.

The gene calls are TRBV5-6 and TRBJ2-1, with D possibly being TRBD2 (6 bases). The CDR3 is 14 amino acids. Trimming cost V 4 bases and J 0 bases, with 8 bases left between them. Germline lookup yields CDR1 SGHDT and CDR2 YYEEEE. CDR3 loop: CASSPGLSYNEQFF. CDR3 bases: TGTGCCAGCAGCCCGGGACTCTCCTACAATGAGCAGTTCTTC.

V gene TRBV6-5 combines with J gene TRBJ2-3, with TRBD2 matching 9 bases. The germline V gene has CDR1 MNHEY and CDR2 SVGAGI. This CDR3 is 15 amino acids long. The V gene end was trimmed by 6 bases and the J gene end by 2 bases; junction bases not matched to a gene: 6. The CDR3 nucleotides are TGTGCCAGCAGGCTAGCGGGGAGCTTCACAGATACGCAGTATTTT. Translating gives CASRLAGSFTDTQYF.

The chain is built from TRBV4-3 and TRBJ2-6; 10 nucleotides match TRBD2. The germline V gene encodes CDR1 LGHNA and CDR2 YSLEER. The CDR3 consists of 18 residues. V lost 3 bases and J lost 0; bases outside the gene matches: 5. The DNA of the CDR3 is TGCGCCAGCAGCCAGGTAGCGGGGGGTGGCTCTGGGGCCAACGTCCTGACTTTC. This encodes CASSQVAGGGSGANVLTF.

The chain links TRBV7-2 to TRBJ1-3; tentative D call: TRBD1 (6 bases). V lost 2 bases and J lost 4, with 15 bases in between. Germline CDR1 SGHTA, CDR2 FQGNSA. The CDR3 is made up of 16 amino acids. The CDR3 DNA reads as TGTGCCAGCAGCTTAATGGCAGGGGTATCGGGAAACACCATATATTTT. Amino acid sequence: CASSLMAGVSGNTIYF.

Comment on this clone: Other nucleotide sequences in the sample specify the same CDR3. V is TRBV10-3 and J is TRBJ1-1, with TRBD1 identical over 8 bases. This CDR3 has 14 residues. Germline CDR1 reads ENHRY; CDR2 reads SYGVKD. J lost 2 bases, V lost 2 bases, and 1 base had no gene match. CDR3 in amino acids: CAISEDRGNTEAFF. CDR3 sequence (DNA): TGTGCCATCAGTGAGGACAGGGGTAACACTGAAGCTTTCTTT.

The chain uses TRBV6-6 and TRBJ2-7, with 7 bases aligning to TRBD2. Germline CDR1 is MNHNY and CDR2 is SVGAGI (reference sequence). V gave up 2 bases and J gave up 4 bases; unmatched junction bases: 5. The CDR3 totals 14 residues. In nucleotides, the CDR3 is TGTGCCAGCAGTTACACGGGAGGCCAGTACGAGCAGTACTTC. This encodes CASSYTGGQYEQYF.

The J gene is TRBJ1-1, the V gene TRBV6-5; the D gene is possibly TRBD1 (5 bases). Germline-derived CDR1 and CDR2 are MNHEY and SVGAGI. V was cut by 7 bases and J by 1 base, with 16 bases left in between. The CDR3 is 15 amino acids. The CDR3 reads CASTDLGQGNTEAFF. The CDR3 DNA reads TGTGCCAGCACAGATCTAGGGCAGGGGAACACTGAAGCTTTCTTT.

This clone came up once. The chain links TRBV7-6 to TRBJ2-7; D ambiguous. Germline CDR1 and CDR2: SGHVS and FNYEAQ. The CDR3 covers 13 residues. The germline V and J ends were trimmed by 5 bases and 3 bases, with 11 bases remaining between them. CDR3 bases: TGTGCCAGCAGCCCCGACAATTACTACGAGCAGTACTTC. Translating gives CASSPDNYYEQYF. The full variable domain, in which reference TRBV7-6 and TRBJ2-7 provide the parts outside the CDR3, is GAGVSQSPRYKVTKRGQDVALRCDPISGHVSLYWYRQALGQGPEFLTYFNYEAQQDKSGLPNDRFSAERPEGSISTLTIQRTEQRDSAMYRCASSPDNYYEQYFGPGTRLTVT.